This T cell receptor beta chain is from a study of response to subunit inactivated influenza vaccine. A remark on this clonotype: Antigen unknown.

Study results and caveats: Only a handful of new T cells, the authors suggested, are recruited with each seasonal influenza vaccination.

TCRdb called the RT-PCR reads again in MiXCR, with one record for every CDR3 protein. The sample has hundreds of thousands of distinct CDR3 sequences, 25% seen once; the top ten hold approximately 2%. Looked up from germline, CDR1 is MNHNS and CDR2 is SASEGT. With V trimmed by 5 bases and J by 5 bases, 11 bases remained unmatched. The length of the CDR3 is 16 residues. The starting material was CD4+ T cells sorted from PBMCs, obtained more than 4 days after vaccination. The receptor's source is a man aged 50 or older who received an inactivated influenza vaccine. The rearrangement joins TRBV6-1 to TRBJ2-3; 9 bases line up with TRBD2. CDR3 bases: TGTGCCAGCAGTCAACAGTCAGCGGGGGGAAAAGATACGCAGTATTTT. Translating it yields CASSQQSAGGKDTQYF.